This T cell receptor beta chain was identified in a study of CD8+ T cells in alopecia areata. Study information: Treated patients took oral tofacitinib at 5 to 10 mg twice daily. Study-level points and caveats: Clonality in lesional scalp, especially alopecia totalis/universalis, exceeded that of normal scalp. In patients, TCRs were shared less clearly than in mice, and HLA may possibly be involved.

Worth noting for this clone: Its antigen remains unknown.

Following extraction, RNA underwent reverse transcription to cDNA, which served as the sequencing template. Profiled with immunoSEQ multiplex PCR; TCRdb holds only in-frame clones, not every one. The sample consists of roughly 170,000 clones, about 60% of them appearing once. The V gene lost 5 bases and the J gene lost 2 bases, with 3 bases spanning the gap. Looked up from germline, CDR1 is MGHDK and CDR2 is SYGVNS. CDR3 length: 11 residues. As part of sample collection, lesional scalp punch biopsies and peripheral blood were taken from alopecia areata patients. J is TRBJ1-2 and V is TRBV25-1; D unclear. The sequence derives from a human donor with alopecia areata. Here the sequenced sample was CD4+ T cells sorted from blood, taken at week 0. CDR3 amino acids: CASSKNYGYTF. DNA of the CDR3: TGTGCCAGCAGTAAAAACTATGGCTACACCTTC.